This TCR beta chain originates from a study of shared clonotypes between healthy human individuals. Looking at the study overall: Per-donor plates numbered three CD4 naive, three CD4 memory, two CD8 naive and one CD8 memory. Findings and caveats of the study: Sampling covered blood only; tissue repertoires likely differ. Inspection by rarefaction showed sorted-subset sequencing to be incomplete despite large depth.

Measured with immunoSEQ multiplex PCR; TCRdb has only the in-frame clones, and not every one. The sample includes roughly 1.5 million clones, 95% to 99% of them seen just once. This clone was seen a single time. Its antigen is unidentified. This CDR3 is built from 13 residues. Germline values: CDR1 SGHRS, CDR2 YFSETQ. The V and J ends lost 4 bases and 5 bases respectively, with 9 bases between them. The sequence was collected from a man under 40 in good health. The chain combines TRBV5-1 with TRBJ2-2, with no clear D. Material: naive CD4+ T cells sorted from blood. Specified subset: CD45RA+ positively selected. The CDR3 nucleotides are TGCGCCAGCAGCCCGGCCGGGACCGGGGAGCTGTTTTTT. Encoded protein: CASSPAGTGELFF.